This T cell receptor (beta chain) originates from a study of siplizumab effects on memory and regulatory T cells. Germline values: CDR1 LNHDA, CDR2 SQIVND (reference sequence). V lost 4 bases to trimming and J lost 3 bases; unmatched junction nucleotides: 3. This CDR3 is built from 14 residues. This table comes from immunoSEQ multiplex PCR, and its TCRdb copy is limited to in-frame clones, with some not included. The top ten hold under 20% of the sample, which has about 85,000 clones, about 95% seen once. The material sequenced was CD8+ T cells sorted from blood. The TCR was taken from a human donor in good health. The chain joins TRBV19 to TRBJ2-7, with 10 bases that match TRBD2. CDR3 nucleotides: TGTGCCAGTAGTAGCTGGACTAGCGGCTACGAGCAGTACTTC. This translates into CASSSWTSGYEQYF.